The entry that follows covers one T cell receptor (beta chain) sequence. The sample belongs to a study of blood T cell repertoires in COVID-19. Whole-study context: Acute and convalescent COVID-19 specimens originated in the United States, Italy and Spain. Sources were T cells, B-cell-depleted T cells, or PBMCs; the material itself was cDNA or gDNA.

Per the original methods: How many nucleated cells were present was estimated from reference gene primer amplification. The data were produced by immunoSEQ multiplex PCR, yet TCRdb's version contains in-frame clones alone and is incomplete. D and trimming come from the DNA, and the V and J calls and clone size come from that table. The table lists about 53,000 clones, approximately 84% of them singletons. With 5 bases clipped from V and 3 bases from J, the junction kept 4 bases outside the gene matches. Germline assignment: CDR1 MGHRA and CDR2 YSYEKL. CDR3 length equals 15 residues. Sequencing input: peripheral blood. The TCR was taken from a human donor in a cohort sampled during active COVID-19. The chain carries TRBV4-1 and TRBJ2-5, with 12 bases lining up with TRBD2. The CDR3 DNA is TGCGCCAGCAGCACCCGACTAGCGGGGGAAGAGACCCAGTACTTC. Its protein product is CASSTRLAGEETQYF.